This T cell receptor (beta chain) emerged from a study of blood T cell repertoires in COVID-19. Overall study: Whether acute or convalescent, the COVID-19 samples came from the United States, Italy and Spain. Sources were T cells, B-cell-depleted T cells, or PBMCs; the material itself was cDNA or gDNA.

The length of the CDR3 is 14 residues. With V trimmed by 4 bases and J by 7 bases, 6 bases remained unmatched. The V gene's germline CDR1 is LGHDT and CDR2 YNNKEL (reference sequence). This clone occurred once. Authors' processing steps: Estimates of nucleated cell counts were drawn from the amplification of reference gene primers. Profiling relied on immunoSEQ multiplex PCR, and the TCRdb table lists in-frame clones only, not all of them. The V and J calls and the clone size are those of that table, but D and trimming were determined from the DNA. The data hold 80,000 to 95,000 clones, with about 91% observed a single time.

The chain recombines TRBV3-1 (or the pseudogene TRBV3-2) with TRBJ1-5; 8 nucleotides agree with TRBD1. This clonotype originated in a human donor with active COVID-19. The donor label of this sample is uncertain. The sequencing input was peripheral blood. The CDR3 protein is CASSRGQGVQPQHF. CDR3 DNA: TGTGCCAGCAGCCGCGGACAGGGCGTCCAGCCCCAGCATTTT.